This TCR beta chain was retrieved from a study of cytomegalovirus exposure and HLA in healthy donors. Broader study findings: Upon later analysis, TCR association rates were observed to vary by HLA locus, being highest for DRB1 and lowest for HLA-C. Later analysis associated a missense DCLRE1C variant with TCR beta V- and J-gene trimming. Earlier results showed most TCR beta V segments being productive about 90% or about 30% of the time.

PCR employed 60 Vbeta and 13 Jbeta primers. In the original workflow: Among the unique TCR beta chains that a later analysis counted, about 79 million in all, 10 million to 13 million were shared. Libraries were prepared by immunoSEQ multiplex PCR; TCRdb keeps only in-frame clonotypes and omits some of them. The V and J calls and the clone size are those of that table, but D and trimming were determined from the DNA. The data contain approximately 81,000 clones, approximately 81% of them singletons. The CDR3 spans 15 residues. Germline CDR1 is LNHDA and CDR2 is SQIVND (reference sequence). Between the trimmed V and J ends, which lost 6 bases and 1 base, there was a span of 13 bases. Concerning this clone itself: Its target is not known.

This TCR came from a woman aged 50 to 65 in good health and CMV-seropositive. Sequencing was carried out using PBMCs. This chain connects TRBV19 to TRBJ1-5, with TRBD1 as a possible D gene (5 bases). The CDR3 loop reads CASRSGGGSNQPQHF. CDR3 coding DNA: TGTGCCAGTAGATCCGGGGGAGGCAGCAATCAGCCCCAGCATTTT.